The clone carrying this TCR beta chain was observed a few times. Its antigen is unidentified. The data derive from a study of spatial heterogeneity in lung cancer. Across the whole study: Strong correlation linked TCR transcript counts in tumor regions to a T cell module score derived from matched bulk RNA-seq.

V gave up 4 bases and J gave up 2 bases; unmatched junction bases: 7. Per germline, CDR1 WSHSY and CDR2 SAAADI. This CDR3 is 15 amino acids long. As to time point: sample taken at primary tumor resection. The cohort: 65 to 80 early-stage, untreated non-small cell lung cancer patients. Whole RNA, which was extracted from tumor, nontumor lung tissue or frozen PBMC, was sequenced without any cell sorting. TCRdb reprocessed the 5' RACE reads via MiXCR and lists one record per CDR3 protein. The repertoire has 7,000 or so distinct CDR3 sequences, about 20% of them found once; the top ten carry approximately 12%. Study-level results: Tumor T cell coverage was estimated at around 7.4% for alpha and 13% for beta chains. For expanded intratumoral alpha and beta TCRs, counts tracked tumor mutation counts.

The specimen comprised lung tumor tissue, sampled at surgery. The sequence was collected from a female donor with early-stage non-small cell lung cancer. V and J are TRBV10-2 and TRBJ1-2; TRBD1 agrees at 7 bases. CDR3 coding DNA: TGCGCCAGCAGTGCTCCGGGACAGCCGAACTATGGCTACACCTTC. This translates into CASSAPGQPNYGYTF.